The entry below gives a single T cell receptor (beta chain) sequence along with its context. The V gene end was trimmed by 6 bases and the J gene end by 8 bases; junction bases not matched to a gene: 12. CDR1 and CDR2 (germline): MGHDK, SYGVNS. This CDR3 region has 15 residues. This entry comes from a study of blood T cell repertoires in COVID-19. Authors' processing steps: Researchers report that nucleated cell counts were estimated from reference gene primer amplification. Sequenced by immunoSEQ multiplex PCR; TCRdb stores in-frame clones only, minus some. D and trimming come from the DNA, and the V and J calls and clone size come from that table. Among more than 20,000 clones listed, around nine tenths were seen once.

The chain employs TRBV25-1 and TRBJ2-1; TRBD2 agrees at 8 bases. Sequenced input: peripheral blood. This clonotype was sampled from a man aged 65 to 79 with acute or convalescent COVID-19. CDR3 region: CASREGTRPTDEQFF. The CDR3 DNA sequence: TGTGCCAGCAGGGAGGGGACTAGGCCCACGGATGAGCAGTTCTTC.